This entry concerns a single T cell receptor beta chain. Its target is not known. Bulk tumor genomic DNA, 500 to 650 ng per sample, was the template. Several biopsies per primary tumor were taken during surgery, spaced as far apart as possible. It was patients with untreated, newly diagnosed non-small cell lung cancer who underwent curative surgery. Newly diagnosed patients with non-small cell lung cancer who were having surgery with curative intent served as donors. The sample belongs to a study of immune heterogeneity within non-small cell lung tumors. As for the study in general: Classification of the tumors gave a handful of squamous cell carcinomas, around nine non-squamous carcinomas and 1 not otherwise specified.

CDR3 of TCR beta was amplified by multiplex PCR that used 32 V and 13 J primers. TCRdb fed the multiplex PCR reads into MiXCR, producing one record per CDR3 protein. This table holds roughly 1,700 distinct CDR3 sequences, 48% found once. V was trimmed by 3 bases and J by 0 bases, leaving 9 bases between them. CDR3 length: 15 residues. General study results and limits: Individual patients' high-frequency T-cell receptor beta clonotypes were largely distinct from one another. Dominant CDR3 beta clonotypes repeated across a patient's tumor loci, while different loci held unique high-frequency clones.

The J gene is TRBJ2-1, the V gene TRBV12-3 or TRBV12-4, with D possibly TRBD2 on 6 matching bases. This sequence was found in a man aged 55-75 years with non-small cell lung cancer. The specimen was lung tumor tissue. The CDR3 DNA reads as TGTGCCAGCAGTTTGGAGGGATTCTCCTACAATGAGCAGTTCTTC. Protein: CASSLEGFSYNEQFF.